This T cell receptor beta chain appears in the sequencing data of a study of cytomegalovirus exposure and HLA in healthy donors. As regards this clone: Its target is not known.

The PCR employed 60 Vbeta primers together with 13 Jbeta primers. Assay used: immunoSEQ multiplex PCR; TCRdb lists only in-frame clones, some missing. Counted here are around 260,000 clones, over 70% occurring once; the ten biggest clones make up over 0.3%. Study-wide results and limits: A previous analysis found most TCR beta V segments productive roughly 87% or roughly 30% of the time. Upon later analysis, HLA-associated TCR beta chains proved more clonally expanded than other, equally common chains. The analysis excluded some indistinguishable V segments, including TRBV6-2 and TRBV6-3. Several of the most significant clusters appeared, in a later analysis, to be linked to common viral pathogens.

Germline-derived CDR1 and CDR2 are GTSNPN and SVGIG (reference sequence). V was pared by 0 bases and J by 2 bases, with 6 bases of the junction left unmatched. This CDR3 comprises 16 residues. This receptor was taken from a girl aged 2-10 years in good health and CMV-seronegative. Sequenced: PBMCs. V usage is TRBV30 and J usage is TRBJ1-5; TRBD1 agrees at 8 bases. CDR3 protein: CAWSVGTGVGNQPQHF. In DNA form, the CDR3 reads TGTGCCTGGAGTGTCGGGACAGGCGTTGGCAATCAGCCCCAGCATTTT.